This T cell receptor beta chain appears in the sequencing data of a study of blood T cells in healthy people across ages. A J-beta primer mix and a sample-barcoded 5' primer were used in a second PCR of about 7 to 12 cycles. TCRdb independently ran MiXCR on the 5' RACE reads; one entry per CDR3 protein. The sample contains almost 800,000 distinct CDR3 sequences, 58% of which appear only once. The germline V gene encodes CDR1 MGHRA and CDR2 YSYEKL. The CDR3 consists of 14 residues. Trimming took 2 bases from V and 4 from J, leaving 12 bases between them. The clonotype was recovered from a man aged 30 to 39 in good health. The chain has TRBV4-1 and TRBJ2-7, with unresolved D. What was sequenced was blood. CDR3 protein: CASSQLLGSYEQYF. The CDR3 bases are TGCGCCAGCAGCCAACTTCTTGGATCTTACGAGCAGTACTTC.